This TCR beta chain was sequenced during a study of cytomegalovirus exposure and HLA in healthy donors (dated by TCRdb to between 2016 and 2019). Background for the entire study: An earlier analysis of under 600 of the donors reported 276 Gb of sequence data and some 100 million unique TCR beta sequences from 150 million to 200 million T cells. An earlier analysis of fewer than 750 of the donors used high-throughput TCR beta sequencing to judge whether each TCR beta V gene segment behaved as functional or pseudogenic. The number of typed donors differed by locus: about 620-630 for A, B, C, DRB1 and DQB1; 500 to 550 for DQA1; fewer than 610 for DPA1; and about 450 for DPB1. All discovery cohort repertoires had been generated on a single sequencing platform. Donor age, sex, ethnicity and CMV serostatus were compiled alongside the repertoire data. Of the roughly 400 genotyped donors, over 70% fell in the genetic ancestry cluster associated with self-reported Caucasian donors. Class I and class II HLA loci were covered by the typing at four-digit resolution. About 280 gigabases of sequencing data and roughly 90 million unique TCR sequences were included in an early release covering about 620 HLA-typed donors. Across 398 genotyped donors of the cohort, an average of approximately 240,000 unique TCR beta nucleotide sequences per donor were sequenced, and roughly a sixth of those sequences were non-productive. Besides the first cohort of around 670 subjects, a separate validation cohort made up of 120 different subjects was used. The study used immunosequencing to profile the T cell repertoires of 600 to 850 subjects and linked those repertoires to cytomegalovirus serostatus. To predict cytomegalovirus infection status, the study brought together high-throughput TCR immunosequencing, statistical association of individual TCRs with disease status, and machine learning. To study patterns of TCR occurrence, a later analysis re-analyzed previously published TCR beta repertoires from around 660 donors and added high-resolution HLA genotyping. Genome-wide SNP genotypes for about 55% of the roughly 670 donors were used in a later genetic analysis, which treated that subset as a discovery cohort. About five DR-DQ haplotypes were treated as single units for association and clustering because of strong linkage in the cohort. Rather than using new phenotypic data, the later analysis identified candidate immune exposures from TCR beta sequences and from how often those sequences occurred across donors. The aim of the study was to test whether cataloging public T cell receptors could identify signatures of past pathogen exposure. What the work shows at the level of the full study, not this receptor alone: The 87-base-pair reads could not distinguish some IMGT-functional V segments, including TRBV6-2 and TRBV6-3, so those segments were excluded. A later analysis found that HLA-associated TCR beta chains were more clonally expanded and had lower generation probabilities than equally common non-associated chains. Linkage disequilibrium might explain the correlated functional status among segregating V segments, but an unknown experimental factor could not be ruled out. The classifier was reported to diagnose cytomegalovirus status with high specificity and sensitivity in both the original cohort and the validation cohort. A later genetic analysis associated a missense DCLRE1C variant with V-gene and J-gene trimming of TCR beta chains, and an independent cohort replicated the association. While some public TCRs were present in many individuals, most TCR sequences turned up only very rarely across donors. Because counts were too low, some 17 rarely observed V segments, including chromosome 9 orphons, were excluded from the earlier analysis of a few hundred of the donors. Only TCR beta chains were sequenced in this cohort, and the absence of alpha or paired-chain data limited detectable features. According to a later analysis, TCR association rates differed among HLA loci, with DRB1 alleles showing the most associated TCRs and HLA-C alleles showing the fewest. The presence/absence analyses assumed that sequencing depth was roughly uniform across donors, and that assumption may not be true. It was suggested by the authors that the approach could potentially be generalized to other disease states and immunological phenotypes. Assigning TCR associations to individual alleles was difficult when HLA alleles, especially DR and DQ, strongly co-occurred. In a later analysis, several top co-occurrence clusters were reported to appear linked to parvovirus B19, influenza, CMV and Epstein-Barr virus. Compared with the roughly 710-donor mean, donors in an Asian-associated ancestry cluster had fewer N-insertions in productive TCRs, according to a later genetic analysis. According to a later analysis, most CMV-associated TCR beta chains appeared to be HLA-restricted, and the HLA associations seemed to be driven largely by CMV exposure. Immune exposure information for the cohort was limited to CMV serostatus. Three of the identified cytomegalovirus-associated TCR beta chains were confirmed in vitro to be specific for cytomegalovirus antigens. The study gave a list of under 200 TCR beta chains associated with cytomegalovirus. A further reported finding was that TCR beta sequences accurately predicted the HLA-A and HLA-B alleles for most subjects in the first cohort. Because HLA typing was unavailable for some donors at each locus, only the typed subset was used in association tests. Specific HLA alleles were associated with 15,000 to 20,000 TCR beta sequences at a false discovery rate of 0.05 in a later analysis. An earlier analysis of 450 to 750 of the donors showed that most TCR beta V segments appeared in productive rearrangements either about 87% or about 30% of the time, which broadly matched IMGT annotations. A cluster of highly shared sequence variants was judged likely to represent a technical artifact of the sequencing pipeline.

Points on this clone: Its antigen is unknown. The sample holds no much larger clone one base away, and base qualities are not on file.

The cohort was made up of 666 healthy bone marrow donors. At the time of sampling, every cohort member was nominally healthy, though immune exposures that went unrecorded were likely present. The donor was CMV seropositive and belonged to the group of 250 to 300 seropositive cohort members. Each donor provided a peripheral blood sample, and peripheral blood mononuclear cells were used for TCR beta sequencing. The Qiagen DNeasy Blood Extraction Kit was used to extract genomic DNA from the blood cell samples. Library preparation was by the immunoSEQ multiplex PCR assay. The multiplex PCR relied on a mix of 60 forward primers for TCR Vbeta segments and 13 reverse primers for TCR Jbeta segments. The CDR3 region of rearranged TCR beta genes was amplified from genomic DNA by a multiplex PCR assay. The amplified TCR beta libraries were sequenced on the Illumina HiSeq System as 87-base-pair reads. In the original analysis: In a later analysis, around 80 million unique TCR beta chains were counted across the 650 to 750 repertoires, and approximately 11 million of these chains were shared by at least two donors. A nearest-neighbor algorithm error-corrected the raw reads and collapsed the reads into unique sequences, merging closely related sequences to remove PCR and sequencing errors. CDR3 sequences were aligned to IMGT reference sequences to assign V, D and J gene segments. For a sequence to be retained, a match of at least six nucleotides to both a V gene segment and a J gene segment was required. A rearrangement counted as productive if the CDR3 had no stop codons and remained in frame with V and J, and every other rearrangement counted as non-productive. Following IMGT convention, CDR3 was defined as the stretch from the second conserved V-encoded cysteine up to the conserved J-encoded phenylalanine. The earlier analysis of about 500 of the donors excluded sequences that lacked an unambiguous match to a single V gene segment. In an earlier analysis of 450 to 750 of the donors, a V segment was called functional when productive rearrangements were above 56.7%, and segregating when the standard deviation between donors exceeded 5%. To diagnose cytomegalovirus status from the catalog of TCR beta chain sequences, a statistical classification framework was built. In a later analysis, V and J genes were assigned by comparing TCR nucleotide sequences against IMGT/GENE-DB human TR gene sequences. In a later analysis, CDR3 sequences and most-parsimonious VDJ recombination scenarios were assigned using the TCRdist pipeline. A later analysis defined each TCR beta chain by its CDR3 amino acid sequence plus V-gene family, and excluded reads lacking a unique V-gene family. A later analysis removed 500 to 650 highly shared, low-generation-probability nucleotide sequences to deal with suspected cross-contamination and a sequencing artifact. In a later analysis, a clonal expansion index for each public chain was calculated from normalized within-repertoire ranks of inferred template counts. A later analysis computed generation probabilities with a VDJ recombination model fitted to out-of-frame rearrangements, and checked the results against IGoR. A later analysis scored TCR-TCR, TCR-HLA and TCR-CMV co-occurrence with hypergeometric tests, applying a repertoire-size bias correction to TCR pairs. To estimate false discovery rates, a later analysis permuted the HLA or CMV assignments 20 times. A later analysis grouped co-occurring TCRs with DBSCAN, adding TCRdist sequence similarity when clustering within HLA-allele-positive subsets. Co-occurrence clustering excluded repertoires with fewer than 30,000 or more than 120,000 public chains, plus five with anomalous nucleotide sharing. TCRdb took over this immuneACCESS table, retaining in-frame rearrangements with V and J assigned. Such tables are incomplete; in checked studies, under half of the missing clones stem from an unresolved V gene, and the remainder is unexplained. That table supplies the V and J calls and clone size; D and trimming were determined from the DNA. The sample table holds 150,000 to 200,000 clones, of which just under 80% were seen once. The top ten clones comprise 7% of the sample.

Measured from the cysteine to the phenylalanine, the CDR3 is 15 residues long. CDR3 DNA is the only sequence kept; it has 45 bases, read in frame from the first base. Looking up the germline V gene yields CDR1 MNHEY and CDR2 SVGAGI. Relative to germline, V is 6 bases shorter and J is 0 bases shorter, with 12 bases between their ends. The sequenced sample consisted of PBMCs. This receptor was taken from a middle-aged woman in good health and CMV-seropositive. The chain is encoded by TRBV6-5 joined to TRBJ1-3; TRBD1 is a weak D gene call, 6 bases matching. The sequenced DNA: TGTGCCAGCAGCCAAGGACAGCTCTCTGGAAACACCATATATTTT. The encoded protein is CASSQGQLSGNTIYF.